The clone carrying this T cell receptor (beta chain) was found a few times. This specimen comes from a study of T cell changes during pregnancy in multiple sclerosis. Per germline, CDR1 MNHNS and CDR2 SASEGT. Trimming cost V 5 bases and J 12 bases, with 14 bases left between them. CDR3 length: 11 amino acids. The protocol was immunoSEQ multiplex PCR, while the TCRdb copy is restricted to in-frame clones and leaves out a portion. The repertoire has 65,000 to 90,000 clones, roughly 92% of them found once; the top ten carry just under 2%. This receptor was identified in a female donor with multiple sclerosis, enrolled in a pregnancy study. This chain connects TRBV6-1 to TRBJ2-7, with a tentative D call TRBD1 (6 bases). The specimen comprised peripheral blood, sampled in the second trimester of pregnancy. In DNA form, the CDR3 reads TGTGCCAGCAGTAAACAGGGTATCGGGTACTTC. Translation gives CASSKQGIGYF.